The 19 T cell receptor beta chains in this list originate from one sample, sequenced in a study of T cells in Graves' hyperthyroidism and ophthalmopathy. What was amplified from RNA transcripts were TCR beta CDR3 regions. First-round RT-PCR of the TCR CDR3 relied on the HTBI primer set. TCRdb re-called the multiplex PCR reads through MiXCR, storing one row per CDR3 protein. The sample consists of 550,000 to 800,000 distinct CDR3 sequences, 15% to 20% of them appearing once. The specimen was blood. The receptors shown here come from a man between 18 and 29 years old with Graves' hyperthyroidism.

The chain recombines TRBV19 with TRBJ1-3, with D possibly TRBD1 on 5 matching bases. Germline CDR1 is LNHDA and CDR2 is SQIVND (reference sequence). The CDR3 spans 14 residues. The germline V and J ends were trimmed by 3 bases and 3 bases, with 9 bases remaining between them. The DNA of the CDR3 is TGTGCCAGTAGTATCAAGACAGTTGGAAACACCATATATTTT. Translated: CASSIKTVGNTIYF. The full variable domain, rest sourced from reference TRBV19 and TRBJ1-3, is DGGITQSPKYLFRKEGQNVTLSCEQNLNHDAMYWYRQDPGQGLRLIYYSQIVNDFQKGDIAEGYSVSREKKESFPLTVTSAQKNPTAFYLCASSIKTVGNTIYFGEGSWLTVV.

Ten or more counts support this clonotype. The J gene is TRBJ2-3, the V gene TRBV7-3; D is unclear. V dropped 2 bases and J dropped 1 base, with 10 bases sitting between them. The CDR3 is made up of 15 amino acids. Germline V gene data show CDR1 as SGHTA and CDR2 as FQGTGA. The chain's CDR3 is CASSLSPGGTDTQYF. The CDR3 DNA is TGTGCCAGCAGCTTATCCCCTGGGGGCACAGATACGCAGTATTTT.

This CDR3 reads CASSSGLTNTGELFF. CDR3 sequence (DNA): TGTGCCAGCAGCTCTGGACTAACAAACACCGGGGAGCTGTTTTTT. This chain links TRBV7-3 with TRBJ2-2; maybe TRBD2 (6 bases). With 4 bases removed from V and 2 bases from J, the gap between germline ends came to 11 bases. This CDR3 region has 15 residues. The germline CDR1 and CDR2 sequences are SGHTA and FQGTGA.

This clonotype was seen more than once but under ten times. The V gene is TRBV4-2, the J gene TRBJ2-1; TRBD2 aligns across 9 bases. Looked up from germline, CDR1 is LGHNA and CDR2 is YNFKEQ. V lost 2 bases to trimming and J lost 5 bases; unmatched junction nucleotides: 7. The CDR3 covers 16 residues. The CDR3 nucleotides read TGTGCCAGCAGCCAATGGTCCCAGCGGGAGGACAATGAGCAGTTCTTC. Its translation is CASSQWSQREDNEQFF.

This clonotype was recorded many times. V usage is TRBV30 and J usage is TRBJ2-7, with D perhaps matching TRBD1 (5 bases). CDR1 is GTSNPN, CDR2 SVGIG, per germline (reference sequence). Deletions cut 0 bases from V and 6 bases from J, with 12 bases between. This CDR3 contains 13 residues. The CDR3 nucleotides read TGTGCCTGGAGTGTTAGTACAGGACGCGAGCAGTACTTC. This encodes CAWSVSTGREQYF.

Ten or more counts support this clonotype. The J gene is TRBJ2-5, the V gene TRBV12-3 or TRBV12-4, with 7 bases matching TRBD2. CDR3 length: 17 amino acids. The J segment lost 5 bases and the V segment lost 8 bases, leaving 20 bases of the junction unmatched. The chain's CDR3 is CASAPAGSGIWGETQYF. For the CDR3, the DNA is TGTGCCAGCGCACCAGCGGGAAGCGGGATCTGGGGCGAGACCCAGTACTTC.

The sample holds many counts of this clonotype. The chain has TRBV28 and TRBJ2-5; 11 nucleotides align to TRBD2. The CDR3 consists of 15 residues. V lost 6 bases to trimming and J lost 5 bases; unmatched junction nucleotides: 8. Germline V gene lookup returns CDR1 MDHEN and CDR2 SYDVKM. CDR3 amino acids: CASRPPLAGVETQYF. The CDR3 nucleotides are TGTGCCAGCAGGCCGCCACTAGCGGGAGTGGAGACCCAGTACTTC.

This clonotype was seen many times. The chain links TRBV6-1 to TRBJ2-1; TRBD2 agrees at 8 bases. CDR1 is MNHNS, CDR2 SASEGT, per germline. V was pared by 5 bases and J by 4 bases, with 13 bases of the junction left unmatched. The CDR3 totals 17 residues. The CDR3 reads CASSPRLQREYYNEQFF. The CDR3 DNA reads as TGTGCCAGCAGTCCCCGACTTCAGCGGGAGTATTACAATGAGCAGTTCTTC.

This clonotype turned up a few times. The V gene is TRBV7-9, the J gene TRBJ2-7; D might be TRBD2 (6 bases). CDR3 size: 15 residues. The V and J ends lost 10 bases and 3 bases respectively, with 22 bases between them. In germline, CDR1 is SEHNR, CDR2 FQNEAQ (reference sequence). The CDR3 region is CATSQRRRGIYEQYF. The CDR3 region has the DNA TGTGCCACCTCCCAGAGACGACGGGGGATCTACGAGCAGTACTTC.

This clonotype has a handful of counts. This chain joins TRBV19 and TRBJ1-4, with 8 positions matching TRBD1. Trimming removed 6 bases from V and 8 bases from J; junction bases left unmatched: 8. CDR3 length equals 14 residues. Germline loops: CDR1 LNHDA, CDR2 SQIVND (reference sequence). The CDR3 loop reads CASRAGGGGEKLFF. CDR3 sequence (DNA): TGTGCCAGTAGAGCAGGGGGCGGAGGAGAAAAACTGTTTTTT.

The table lists this clonotype with a few counts. The chain employs TRBV5-1 and TRBJ2-1; maybe TRBD2 (6 bases). Trimming stripped 1 base from V and 9 bases from J, with 17 bases between. This CDR3 spans 15 amino acids. The germline gives CDR1 SGHRS, CDR2 YFSETQ. The CDR3 here is CASSLSGTPFSEQFF. The CDR3 coding sequence is TGCGCCAGCAGCTTGTCCGGGACTCCCTTCTCTGAGCAGTTCTTC.

The genes are TRBV5-1 and TRBJ1-1, with 12 bases fitting TRBD1. Germline values: CDR1 SGHRS, CDR2 YFSETQ. The CDR3 is made up of 17 amino acids. The J segment lost 5 bases and the V segment lost 3 bases, leaving 11 bases of the junction unmatched. As DNA, the CDR3 is TGCGCCAGCAGCTCGCTACCGGGACAGGGGGCGAGAACTGAAGCTTTCTTT. This sequence encodes CASSSLPGQGARTEAFF.

V is TRBV19 and J is TRBJ2-1, with D perhaps matching TRBD1 (5 bases). CDR3 size: 15 residues. Per germline, CDR1 LNHDA and CDR2 SQIVND (reference sequence). Trimming shortened V by 10 bases and J by 0 bases, and 16 bases separated the two germline ends. CDR3 DNA sequence: TGTGCCACCGCAGGGAACACGCTCTCCTACAATGAGCAGTTCTTC. Protein sequence: CATAGNTLSYNEQFF.

This clonotype was detected only a few times. A single base separates this from a much larger clone, so it may be a read error. J is TRBJ2-7 and V is TRBV7-2; D tentatively fits TRBD1 or TRBD2 (7 bases each). From germline, CDR1 is SGHTA and CDR2 FQGNSA. The ends were cut back, 7 bases at V and 5 bases at J, with 21 bases in the middle. The CDR3 loop spans 15 amino acids. CDR3 residues: CASNPQGGGKDEQYF. The CDR3 DNA is TGTGCCAGCAACCCGCAGGGGGGGGGGAAGGACGAGCAGTACTTC.

This clonotype was detected a few times. The chain couples TRBV28 to TRBJ2-7; TRBD1 matches 9 bases. J gave up 0 bases and V 3 bases, and 6 bases lay outside the gene matches. The CDR3 contains 16 residues. Germline assignment: CDR1 MDHEN and CDR2 SYDVKM. The CDR3 reads CASSLVWDRDSYEQYF. DNA of the CDR3: TGTGCCAGCAGTTTGGTGTGGGACAGGGACTCCTACGAGCAGTACTTC.

This chain uses TRBV7-3 with TRBJ2-6, with D perhaps assigned TRBD1 or TRBD2 (6 bases each). CDR1 and CDR2 (germline): SGHTA, FQGTGA. The CDR3 extends over 19 amino acids. The V and J ends lost 2 bases and 0 bases respectively, with 17 bases between them. CDR3 nucleotides: TGTGCCAGCAGCTTACATGTAGGGGGGCTCAGCTCTGGGGCCAACGTCCTGACTTTC. It codes for CASSLHVGGLSSGANVLTF.

The sample holds many counts of this clonotype. This sequence joins TRBV20-1 and TRBJ2-7; tentatively, D is TRBD2 (5 bases). The CDR3 contains 12 residues. Germline CDR1 and CDR2: DFQATT and SNEGSKA (reference sequence). Trimming took 5 bases from V and 4 from J, leaving 12 bases between them. In DNA, the CDR3 is TGCAGTGCTGACCAGGACTCGTACGAGCAGTACTTC. It translates to CSADQDSYEQYF.

This clonotype has at least ten counts. This chain connects TRBV6-1 to TRBJ2-7; 10 bases match TRBD1. V shed 0 bases and J 3 bases; nucleotides not matched to a gene: 11. Germline loops: CDR1 MNHNS, CDR2 SASEGT. The CDR3 is made up of 18 amino acids. The CDR3 here is CASSEANMARTGGYEQYF. CDR3 DNA: TGTGCCAGCAGTGAAGCGAACATGGCGAGGACAGGGGGCTACGAGCAGTACTTC.

V usage is TRBV18 and J usage is TRBJ2-3; TRBD2 agrees at 14 bases. This CDR3 region has 17 residues. V shed 2 bases, J shed 6 bases, and the junction held 7 bases outside the gene matches. The germline gives CDR1 KGHSH, CDR2 LQKENI. The CDR3 DNA follows: TGTGCCAGCTCACCAACGAGGACTAGCGGGGGGTCCGATACGCAGTATTTT. This gives the protein CASSPTRTSGGSDTQYF.